The rows below give T cell receptor beta chains drawn from one sample of a study of T cell responses to AZD1222 COVID-19 vaccine. Sequenced by immunoSEQ multiplex PCR; TCRdb stores in-frame clones only, minus some. This table has about 110,000 clones, roughly 89% appearing once. Sequencing used peripheral blood, obtained on day 0 of AZD1222 vaccination. These receptors were obtained from an adult in good health. Each CDR3 is given with its conserved first and last residue. The order of the fields is J gene, V gene, clone size, CDR3 length, CDR3 protein. For some rows the clone size is stated as once, few or many, or as a class when expanded; others skip it.

>TRBJ2-1|TRBV6-5|NA|12
CASSYLNNEQFF
>TRBJ2-1|TRBV20-1|NA|14
CSASLGGIKNEQFF
>TRBJ1-1|TRBV5-1|NA|15
CASSLEGGMNTEAFF
>TRBJ1-2|TRBV7-2|NA|14
CASSFTLETGGYTF
>TRBJ2-2|TRBV3-1/TRBV3-2|NA|16
CASSQVAQRGTGELFF
>TRBJ2-2|TRBV6-5|NA|15
CASRPGTEAIGELFF
>TRBJ2-5|TRBV10-1|NA|16
CASSESSTSGGGTQYF
>TRBJ2-1|TRBV10-3|once|14
CAISVGQGDNEQFF
>TRBJ1-1|TRBV5-1|NA|14
CASSLTGRNTEAFF
>TRBJ2-2|TRBV29-1|NA|15
CSVEEGQGWSGELFF
>TRBJ2-2|TRBV6-5|few|11
CASSYAGELFF
>TRBJ2-7|TRBV7-9|NA|15
CASSTGGTLTYEQYF
>TRBJ1-5|TRBV2|NA|14
CASSDGDRDQPQHF
>TRBJ2-5|TRBV5-5|NA|16
CASSRGQGQLQETQYF
>TRBJ1-4|TRBV19|NA|16
CASKQGAYVRFEKLFF
>TRBJ2-5|TRBV19|NA|14
CASRDFYREETQYF
>TRBJ2-1|TRBV19|NA|13
CASSIGWGDEQFF
>TRBJ2-2|TRBV7-7|NA|13
CASSPSRTGELFF
>TRBJ2-7|TRBV2|NA|13
CASNRDRLYEQYF
>TRBJ2-1|TRBV9|NA|16
CASSVDITSSYNEQFF
>TRBJ1-6|TRBV14|NA|15
CASSQNRVDNSPLHF
>TRBJ2-7|TRBV11-2|NA|13
CASSWGPTYEQYF
>TRBJ1-2|TRBV27|NA|14
CASSLSGNHYGYTF
>TRBJ1-1|TRBV18|NA|18
CASSPSDFWRGTNTEAFF
>TRBJ2-7|TRBV7-6|NA|14
CASSSREGLYEQYF
>TRBJ2-1|TRBV7-3|NA|15
CASSFRAAVLNEQFF
>TRBJ1-2|TRBV18|once|14
CASSPLQGEAGYTF
>TRBJ1-2|TRBV28|NA|14
CASSFQGDNYGYTF
>TRBJ1-3|TRBV11-2|NA|14
CASSLDRAGNTIYF
>TRBJ1-2|TRBV5-6|once|16
CASSLILPGQRGVYTF
>TRBJ1-5|TRBV7-2|NA|14
CASSPDLRNQPQHF
>TRBJ1-5|TRBV25-1|NA|14
CASSRQGPNQPQHF
>TRBJ1-1|TRBV3-1/TRBV3-2|NA|13
CASSLNGGTEAFF
>TRBJ2-5|TRBV6-2/TRBV6-3|once|15
CASSYSQTSQETQYF
>TRBJ2-1|TRBV7-5|NA|20
CARKPNPGRVFGRRVNEQFF
>TRBJ2-1|TRBV6-4|NA|15
CASSPSGGTPNEQFF
>TRBJ2-5|TRBV5-1|NA|17
CASSLAASGDRRETQYF
>TRBJ1-5|TRBV5-4|NA|12
CASSLDKQPQHF
>TRBJ2-1|TRBV4-1|NA|16
CASSQVDLVTYNEQFF
>TRBJ2-3|TRBV11-2|NA|15
CASSEGGPSTDTQYF
>TRBJ1-5|TRBV6-7|NA|14
CASSSGSSNQPQHF
>TRBJ2-1|TRBV9|once|17
CASSVGLAGGTHNEQFF
>TRBJ1-2|TRBV2|NA|13
CASSESRGRGYTF
>TRBJ1-2|TRBV10-3|NA|16
CAISESTGRNNYGYTF
>TRBJ2-5|TRBV7-6|NA|13
CASSLGEAQTQYF
>TRBJ1-1|TRBV5-6|NA|17
CASSPLEGGGLFTEAFF
>TRBJ2-1|TRBV7-2|NA|17
CASSLLPQRSSYNEQFF
>TRBJ1-1|TRBV29-1|NA|13
CSVAQGGAGEAFF
>TRBJ1-2|TRBV11-2|NA|17
CASSLVWPGQGASGYTF
>TRBJ1-5|TRBV10-2|once|15
CASSPDRGRSQPQHF
>TRBJ2-7|TRBV4-3|few|15
CASSQDRGVSYEQYF